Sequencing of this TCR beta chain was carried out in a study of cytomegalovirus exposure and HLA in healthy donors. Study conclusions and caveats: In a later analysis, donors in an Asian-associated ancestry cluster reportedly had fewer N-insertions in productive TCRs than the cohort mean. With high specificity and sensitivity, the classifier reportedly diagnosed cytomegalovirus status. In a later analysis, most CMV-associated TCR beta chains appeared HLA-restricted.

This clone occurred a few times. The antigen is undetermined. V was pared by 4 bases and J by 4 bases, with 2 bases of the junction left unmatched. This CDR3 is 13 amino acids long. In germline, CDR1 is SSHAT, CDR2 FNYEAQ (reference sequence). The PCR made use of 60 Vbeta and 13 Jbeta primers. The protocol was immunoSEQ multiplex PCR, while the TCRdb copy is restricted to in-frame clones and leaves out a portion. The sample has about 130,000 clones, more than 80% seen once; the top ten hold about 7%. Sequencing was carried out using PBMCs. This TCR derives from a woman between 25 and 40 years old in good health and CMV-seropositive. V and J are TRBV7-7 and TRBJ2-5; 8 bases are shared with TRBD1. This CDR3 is CASSSDRVETQYF. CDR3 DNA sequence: TGTGCCAGCAGCTCGGACAGGGTAGAGACCCAGTACTTC.